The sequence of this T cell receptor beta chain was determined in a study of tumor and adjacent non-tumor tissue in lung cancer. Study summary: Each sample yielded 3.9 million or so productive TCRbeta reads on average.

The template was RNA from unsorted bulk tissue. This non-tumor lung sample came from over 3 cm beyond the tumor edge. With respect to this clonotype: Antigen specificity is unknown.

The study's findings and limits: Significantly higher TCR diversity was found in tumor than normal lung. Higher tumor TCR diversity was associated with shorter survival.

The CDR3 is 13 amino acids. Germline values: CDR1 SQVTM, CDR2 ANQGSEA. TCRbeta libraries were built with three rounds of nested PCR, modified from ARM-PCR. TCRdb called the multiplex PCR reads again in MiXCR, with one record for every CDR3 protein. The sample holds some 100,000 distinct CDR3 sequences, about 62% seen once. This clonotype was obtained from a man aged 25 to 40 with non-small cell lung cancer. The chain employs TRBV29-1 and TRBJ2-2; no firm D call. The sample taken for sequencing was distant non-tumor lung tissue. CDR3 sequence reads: CSVKLSNTGELFF. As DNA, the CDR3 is TGCAGTGTTAAACTCAGCAACACCGGGGAGCTGTTTTTT.